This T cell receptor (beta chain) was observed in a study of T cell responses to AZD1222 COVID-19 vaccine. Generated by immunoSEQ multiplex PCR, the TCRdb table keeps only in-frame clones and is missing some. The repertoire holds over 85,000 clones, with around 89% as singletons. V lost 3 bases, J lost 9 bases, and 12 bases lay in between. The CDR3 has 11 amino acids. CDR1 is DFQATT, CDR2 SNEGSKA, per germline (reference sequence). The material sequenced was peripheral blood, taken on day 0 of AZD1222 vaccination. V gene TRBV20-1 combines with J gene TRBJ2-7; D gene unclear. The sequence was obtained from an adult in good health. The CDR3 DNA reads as TGCAGTGCTAGTTTCAGTTATGGGCAGTACTTC. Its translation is CSASFSYGQYF.